The 7 T cell receptor beta chains given below trace back to one sample, sequenced in a study of blood T cell repertoires in COVID-19. Assay: immunoSEQ multiplex PCR; the TCRdb copy retains only in-frame clones and omits some. There are over 50,000 clones in the sample; about 90% occur only once, and about 6.3% lies in the top ten. Material for sequencing was peripheral blood. These receptors originate from a man aged 50 or older with active COVID-19.

J is TRBJ1-2 and V is TRBV4-1; TRBD1 matches 8 bases. V lost 0 bases, J lost 7 bases, and 16 bases stayed unmatched. The CDR3 sequence is 18 residues long. Germline CDR1 MGHRA, CDR2 YSYEKL. Here the CDR3 DNA reads TGCGCCAGCAGCCAAGATGTTCCCTTTAACAGGGGGTTTGGTGGCTACACCTTC. Translating gives CASSQDVPFNRGFGGYTF.

The genes are TRBV19 and TRBJ2-6; D may be TRBD1 (6 bases). With 4 bases removed from V and 5 bases from J, the gap between germline ends came to 15 bases. Germline CDR1 is LNHDA and CDR2 is SQIVND (reference sequence). The length of the CDR3 is 16 residues. CDR3 amino acids: CASSNRTAQWANVLTF. The CDR3 nucleotides are TGTGCCAGTAGTAACCGGACAGCTCAATGGGCCAACGTCCTGACTTTC.

The rearrangement joins TRBV5-6 to TRBJ2-7; maybe TRBD2 (6 bases). Per germline, CDR1 SGHDT and CDR2 YYEEEE. CDR3 length: 14 residues. The V and J ends lost 4 bases and 7 bases respectively, with 18 bases between them. This CDR3 is CASSGGTGWGEQYF. CDR3 in DNA: TGTGCCAGCAGCGGGGGGACCGGCTGGGGGGAGCAGTACTTC.

This chain links TRBV6-2 or TRBV6-3 with TRBJ1-5, with D possibly matching TRBD1 (5 bases). Germline assignment: CDR1 MNHEY and CDR2 SVGEGT. This CDR3 is built from 15 residues. Trimming cost V 2 bases and J 6 bases, with 14 bases left between them. CDR3 amino acids: CASSYLYGGSQPQHF. Here the CDR3 DNA reads TGTGCCAGCAGTTACCTCTACGGGGGAAGTCAGCCCCAGCATTTT.

The rearrangement links TRBV6-5 to TRBJ2-4, with 7 nucleotides matching TRBD2. The CDR3 extends over 14 amino acids. Germline V gene lookup returns CDR1 MNHEY and CDR2 SVGAGI. V gave up 6 bases and J gave up 3 bases; unmatched junction bases: 5. CDR3 bases: TGTGCCAGCAGCCCGACTAGCAGCAAAAACATTCAGTACTTC. Its translation is CASSPTSSKNIQYF.

The chain uses TRBV3-1 (or the pseudogene TRBV3-2) and TRBJ2-3; TRBD2 might be the D (6 bases). V was shortened by 2 bases and J by 6 bases, with 24 bases between the two germline ends. The CDR3 is 18 amino acids. The V gene's germline CDR1 is LGHDT and CDR2 YNNKEL (reference sequence). The CDR3 bases are TGTGCCAGCAGCCAACACTTTCTAGCGCCCCGCTCCACGGATACGCAGTATTTT. It yields the protein CASSQHFLAPRSTDTQYF.

The V gene is TRBV5-4, the J gene TRBJ1-6; no clear D. This CDR3 is 14 amino acids long. V shed 2 bases and J shed 9 bases, with 12 bases lying between them. Germline lookup yields CDR1 SGHNT and CDR2 YYREEE (reference sequence). CDR3 sequence (DNA): TGTGCCAGCAGCTTATCCGCCTGGGCTTCACCCCTCCACTTT. Its translation: CASSLSAWASPLHF. Based on the CDR3 plus reference TRBV5-4 and TRBJ1-6, the full variable domain is ETGVTQSPTHLIKTRGQQVTLRCSSQSGHNTVSWYQQALGQGPQFIFQYYREEENGRGNFPPRFSGLQFPNYSSELNVNALELDDSALYLCASSLSAWASPLHFGNGTRLTVT.